The rows below give T cell receptor beta chains drawn from one sample of a study of T cells in localized non-small cell lung cancer. Libraries were prepared by immunoSEQ multiplex PCR; TCRdb keeps only in-frame clonotypes and omits some of them. This table holds some 56,000 clones, 86% found once. This sample comprised peripheral blood, obtained before any cancer treatment. Every receptor here comes from a woman aged 40-75 years with stage I lung adenocarcinoma. The CDR3 runs from the conserved cysteine through the conserved F or W. The order of the fields is V gene, clone size, CDR3 protein. Rows may omit the clone size; those that give it use once, few, many or a size class.

V gene: TRBV6-5
clone size: .
CDR3 protein: CASSLLDSSSGNTIYF

V gene: TRBV5-1
clone size: .
CDR3 protein: CASSFGGPNEKLFF

V gene: TRBV4-2
clone size: .
CDR3 protein: CASSQEGKETQYF

V gene: TRBV14
clone size: .
CDR3 protein: CASSRIASPLHF

V gene: TRBV7-9
clone size: .
CDR3 protein: CASSSGTSFNEQFF

V gene: TRBV4-1
clone size: .
CDR3 protein: CASSQTGPIQGTIYF

V gene: TRBV19
clone size: .
CDR3 protein: CASSTWGGGLTYGYTF

V gene: TRBV2
clone size: .
CDR3 protein: CASSDRGGKKEKLFF

V gene: TRBV28
clone size: .
CDR3 protein: CASSPWDSNNEQFF

V gene: TRBV9
clone size: .
CDR3 protein: CASSGGGSKNTQYF

V gene: TRBV5-1
clone size: .
CDR3 protein: CASSLVGYQETQYF

V gene: TRBV19
clone size: .
CDR3 protein: CASRDRGQYEKLFF

V gene: TRBV4-3
clone size: .
CDR3 protein: CASSQDRQGRYTF

V gene: TRBV7-8
clone size: .
CDR3 protein: CASSLEGTEQYF

V gene: TRBV15
clone size: few
CDR3 protein: CATSRFRLAGGLYNEQFF

V gene: TRBV27
clone size: .
CDR3 protein: CASSHYLAGGNTGELFF

V gene: TRBV6-1
clone size: .
CDR3 protein: CASRPGTGGYEQYF

V gene: TRBV30
clone size: .
CDR3 protein: CAWSVSGGFHEQYF

V gene: TRBV2
clone size: .
CDR3 protein: CASSSGTTRTGANVLTF

V gene: TRBV5-6
clone size: .
CDR3 protein: CASSLSGGTETQYF

V gene: TRBV7-2
clone size: .
CDR3 protein: CASSLDPRGGRRNEQFF

V gene: TRBV30
clone size: .
CDR3 protein: CAWSGTGGYEQYF

V gene: TRBV5-1
clone size: .
CDR3 protein: CASSLDSYSNQPQHF

V gene: TRBV5-4
clone size: .
CDR3 protein: CASSQYSDEQFF

V gene: TRBV30
clone size: once
CDR3 protein: CAWSLGNTIYF

V gene: TRBV7-2
clone size: .
CDR3 protein: CASSLNRNGYTF

V gene: TRBV9
clone size: .
CDR3 protein: CASSPGGGAYIYEQYF

V gene: TRBV6-5
clone size: .
CDR3 protein: CASSLIHRAQETQYF

V gene: TRBV7-3
clone size: .
CDR3 protein: CASSLTEKKPGAPNYGYTF

V gene: TRBV9
clone size: once
CDR3 protein: CASSVEPRGGGYEETQYF

V gene: TRBV10-3
clone size: .
CDR3 protein: CAISRMAGMNTEAFF

V gene: TRBV30
clone size: few
CDR3 protein: CAWTEDPYSGNTIYF

V gene: TRBV10-3
clone size: .
CDR3 protein: CAIRSPSETQYF

V gene: TRBV7-6
clone size: once
CDR3 protein: CASSLAVQDGTGELFF

V gene: TRBV9
clone size: .
CDR3 protein: CASSVGHAYEQYF

V gene: TRBV28
clone size: .
CDR3 protein: CASARDYNGYTF

V gene: TRBV11-2
clone size: .
CDR3 protein: CASSWTSGGAMVETQYF

V gene: TRBV7-9
clone size: few
CDR3 protein: CASSPWTGSNEQFF

V gene: TRBV9
clone size: .
CDR3 protein: CASSAGRSQRLSSYNEQFF

V gene: TRBV2
clone size: .
CDR3 protein: CASSAGTGKNSPLHF

V gene: TRBV4-3
clone size: once
CDR3 protein: CASSQDRELKSGELFF

V gene: TRBV7-2
clone size: .
CDR3 protein: CASSTSGTGRNEQFF

V gene: TRBV5-4
clone size: few
CDR3 protein: CASSSGDTGELFF

V gene: TRBV28
clone size: .
CDR3 protein: CATSYLYGYTF

V gene: TRBV4-2
clone size: .
CDR3 protein: CASSQEPGANYGYTF

V gene: TRBV28
clone size: .
CDR3 protein: CASSTPGRTFYGYTF

V gene: TRBV4-3
clone size: .
CDR3 protein: CASSQDLSRGARYEQYF

V gene: TRBV7-2
clone size: .
CDR3 protein: CASSFSGGLYNEQFF

V gene: TRBV7-6
clone size: once
CDR3 protein: CASSLAEGEYGYTF

V gene: TRBV30
clone size: .
CDR3 protein: CAWSVPNRGNEQFF

V gene: TRBV11-2
clone size: .
CDR3 protein: CASSLYAGTAFF

V gene: TRBV2
clone size: .
CDR3 protein: CASSERRGRTEAFF

V gene: TRBV19
clone size: .
CDR3 protein: CASIRDRGAGYTF

V gene: TRBV5-4
clone size: .
CDR3 protein: CASSLGGGGEYF

V gene: TRBV7-9
clone size: .
CDR3 protein: CASSSIGQGTIQYF

V gene: TRBV5-4
clone size: .
CDR3 protein: CASSLDRTDTQYF

V gene: TRBV19
clone size: .
CDR3 protein: CASSIEGGNTIYF